A selection of T cell receptor beta chains follows, all from one sample in a study of cytomegalovirus exposure and HLA in healthy donors. The data were produced by immunoSEQ multiplex PCR, yet TCRdb's version contains in-frame clones alone and is incomplete. The sample includes about 200,000 clones, roughly 84% of them seen just once. Sequencing was performed on PBMCs. The receptors come from a man aged 50 to 60 in good health and CMV-seronegative. Each CDR3 is given with its conserved first and last residue. Each record gives: D gene, clone size, J gene, V gene, CDR3 DNA, CDR3 protein. D genes are given only for firm matches. Where a row states a size, it is once, few, many or the class of an expanded clone; other rows omit it.

>-|-|TRBJ2-7|TRBV18
TGTGCCAGCTCACCGACAGTGAGCTCCTACGAGCAGTACTTC
CASSPTVSSYEQYF
>TRBD1|-|TRBJ1-1|TRBV19
TGTGCCAGTGGACAGGGAAGGACTGAAGCTTTCTTT
CASGQGRTEAFF
>-|-|TRBJ2-4|TRBV2
TGTGCCAGCAGCCGGGACACTTCCTTAAACATTCAGTACTTC
CASSRDTSLNIQYF
>TRBD1|few|TRBJ1-1|TRBV7-9
TGTGCCAGCAGCTTGGGACAGTACACTGAAGCTTTCTTT
CASSLGQYTEAFF
>-|-|TRBJ2-7|TRBV6-1
TGTGCCAGCAGCCTTGGTCGGGGGACTGGATACGAGCAGTACTTC
CASSLGRGTGYEQYF
>-|-|TRBJ1-5|TRBV10-2
TGCGCCAGCACCCCCGGGAACCAGCCCCAGCATTTT
CASTPGNQPQHF
>TRBD1|once|TRBJ2-1|TRBV6-1
TGTGCCAGCAGCTCGGACAGGGGGCCCTACAATGAGCAGTTCTTC
CASSSDRGPYNEQFF
>-|-|TRBJ2-5|TRBV18
TGTGCCAGCTCACCACCGGGCGACAGAAATTGGTACCAAGAGACCCAGTACTTC
CASSPPGDRNWYQETQYF
>TRBD2|-|TRBJ2-7|TRBV10-1
TGCGCCAGCAGTGAGACTAGCGGGAGCCCCGAGCAGTACTTC
CASSETSGSPEQYF
>-|-|TRBJ2-2|TRBV7-2
TGTGCCAGCAGCTTAGGGAGGAACACCGGGGAGCTGTTTTTT
CASSLGRNTGELFF
>-|once|TRBJ2-5|TRBV11-2
TGTGCCAGCAGCCGTAGGCTAGATACCCGACAGGTCAGGGAAATTTACTTC
CASSRRLDTRQVREIYF
>-|-|TRBJ1-1|TRBV7-9
TGTGCCAGCAGCTTGGCGGCGAACACTGAAGCTTTCTTT
CASSLAANTEAFF
>TRBD2|few|TRBJ2-5|TRBV18
TGTGCCAGCTCACCCGGGACTAGCGGGAGTAACCAAGAGACCCAGTACTTC
CASSPGTSGSNQETQYF
>TRBD2|few|TRBJ2-1|TRBV13
TGTGCCAGCACCCGCGGGAGAACCTACAATGAGCAGTTCTTC
CASTRGRTYNEQFF
>-|-|TRBJ2-7|TRBV25-1
TGTGCCAGCAGTAGGGGCCCTGCGACCCACGAGCAGTACTTC
CASSRGPATHEQYF
>-|-|TRBJ2-7|TRBV2
TGTGCCAGCAGCTCCGACAGGTGGGATAACTACGAGCAGTACTTC
CASSSDRWDNYEQYF
>-|few|TRBJ2-7|TRBV6-6
TGTGCCAGCAGTTACCCAGGACACTCCTACGAGCAGTACTTC
CASSYPGHSYEQYF